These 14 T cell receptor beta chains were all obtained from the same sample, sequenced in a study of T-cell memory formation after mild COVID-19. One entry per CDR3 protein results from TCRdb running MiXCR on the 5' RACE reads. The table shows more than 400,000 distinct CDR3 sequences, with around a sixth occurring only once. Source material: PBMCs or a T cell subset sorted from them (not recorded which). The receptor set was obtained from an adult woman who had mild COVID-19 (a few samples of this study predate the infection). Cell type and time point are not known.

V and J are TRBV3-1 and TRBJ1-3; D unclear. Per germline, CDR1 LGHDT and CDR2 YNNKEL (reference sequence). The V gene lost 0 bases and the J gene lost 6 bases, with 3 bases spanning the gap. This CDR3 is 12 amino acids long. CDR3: CASSQEENTIYF. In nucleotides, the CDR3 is TGTGCCAGCAGCCAAGAGGAAAACACCATATATTTT.

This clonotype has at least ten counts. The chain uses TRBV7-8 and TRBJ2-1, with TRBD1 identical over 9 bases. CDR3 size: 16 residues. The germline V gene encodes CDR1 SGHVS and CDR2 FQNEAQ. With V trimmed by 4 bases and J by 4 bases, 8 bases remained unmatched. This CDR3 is CASSSTGTGNYNEQFF. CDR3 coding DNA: TGTGCCAGCAGCTCAACCGGGACAGGGAATTACAATGAGCAGTTCTTC.

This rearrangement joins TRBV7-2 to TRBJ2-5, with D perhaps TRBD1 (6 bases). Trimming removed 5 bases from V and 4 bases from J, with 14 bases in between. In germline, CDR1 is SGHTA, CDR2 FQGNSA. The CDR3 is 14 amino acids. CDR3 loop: CASSVTGWGETQYF. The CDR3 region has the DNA TGTGCCAGCAGCGTTACAGGGTGGGGAGAGACCCAGTACTTC.

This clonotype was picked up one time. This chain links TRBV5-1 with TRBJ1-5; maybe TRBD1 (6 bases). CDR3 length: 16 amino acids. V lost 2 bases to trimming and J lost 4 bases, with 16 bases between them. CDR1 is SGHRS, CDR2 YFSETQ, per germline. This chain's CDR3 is CASSLGEGVMNQPQHF. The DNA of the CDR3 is TGCGCCAGCAGCTTAGGGGAGGGGGTGATGAATCAGCCCCAGCATTTT. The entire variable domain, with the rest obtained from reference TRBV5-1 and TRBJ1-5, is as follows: KAGVTQTPRYLIKTRGQQVTLSCSPISGHRSVSWYQQTPGQGLQFLFEYFSETQRNKGNFPGRFSGRQFSNSRSEMNVSTLELGDSALYLCASSLGEGVMNQPQHFGDGTRLSIL.

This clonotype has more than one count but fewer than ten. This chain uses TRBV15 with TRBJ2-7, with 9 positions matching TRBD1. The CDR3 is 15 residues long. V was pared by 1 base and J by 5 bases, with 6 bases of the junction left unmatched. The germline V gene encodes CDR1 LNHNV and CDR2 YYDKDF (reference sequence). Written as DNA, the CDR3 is TGTGCCACCAGCAGAGGGACAGGGGAACGGCACGAGCAGTACTTC. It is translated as CATSRGTGERHEQYF.

DNA for the CDR3: TGTGCCATCAGTGTCCGGGGTGGGGTCGTCGGAGATACGCAGTATTTT. Its translation: CAISVRGGVVGDTQYF. The V call is TRBV10-3, the J call TRBJ2-3, with a possible D match to TRBD2 (5 bases). CDR3 size: 16 residues. Germline loops: CDR1 ENHRY, CDR2 SYGVKD. Trimming took 4 bases from V and 5 from J, leaving 19 bases between them.

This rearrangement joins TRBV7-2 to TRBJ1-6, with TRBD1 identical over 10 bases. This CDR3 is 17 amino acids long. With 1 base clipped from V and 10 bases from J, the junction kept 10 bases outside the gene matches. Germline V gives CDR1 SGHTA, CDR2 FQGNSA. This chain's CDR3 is CASSLENPGQGWSPLHF. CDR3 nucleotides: TGTGCCAGCAGCTTAGAGAATCCGGGACAGGGGTGGTCACCCCTCCACTTT.

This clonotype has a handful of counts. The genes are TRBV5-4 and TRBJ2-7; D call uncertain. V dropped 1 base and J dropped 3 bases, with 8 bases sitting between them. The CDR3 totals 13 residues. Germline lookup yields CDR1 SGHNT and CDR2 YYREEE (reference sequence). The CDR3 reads CASSLYRGYEQYF. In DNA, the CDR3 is TGTGCCAGCAGCTTGTATCGCGGCTACGAGCAGTACTTC.

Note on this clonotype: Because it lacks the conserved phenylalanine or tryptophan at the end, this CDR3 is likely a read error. As DNA, the CDR3 is TGTGCCAGCAGTTGGTTGGACAGCCACAATGAGCAGTTCTTA. It is translated as CASSWLDSHNEQFL. The V gene is TRBV6-5, the J gene TRBJ2-1, with D possibly being TRBD1 (6 bases). CDR1 and CDR2 from the germline V gene are MNHEY and SVGAGI. The CDR3 length is 14 residues. V was pared by 4 bases and J by 5 bases, with 12 bases between.

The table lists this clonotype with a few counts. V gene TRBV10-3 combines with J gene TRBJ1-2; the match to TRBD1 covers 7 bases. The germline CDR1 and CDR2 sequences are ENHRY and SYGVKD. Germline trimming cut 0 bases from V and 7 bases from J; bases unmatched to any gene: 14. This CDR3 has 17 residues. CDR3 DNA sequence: TGTGCCATCAGTGAGTCCGGGCATACAGGGGCTAATGGTGGCTACACCTTC. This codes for CAISESGHTGANGGYTF.

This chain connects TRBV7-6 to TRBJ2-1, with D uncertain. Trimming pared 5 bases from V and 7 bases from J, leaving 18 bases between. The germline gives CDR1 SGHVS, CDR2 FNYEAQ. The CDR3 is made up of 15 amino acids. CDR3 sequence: CASSLSSLNGNEQFF. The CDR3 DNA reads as TGTGCCAGCAGCCTCAGTAGTTTGAACGGTAATGAGCAGTTCTTC.

DNA of the CDR3: TGTGCCAGCAGCCCGGACCGAATTACTACTAGCACAGATACGCAGTATTTT. Residues: CASSPDRITTSTDTQYF. The V gene is TRBV7-9, the J gene TRBJ2-3, with D hard to call. Germline lookup yields CDR1 SEHNR and CDR2 FQNEAQ (reference sequence). The CDR3 is 17 residues long. The ends were cut back, 5 bases at V and 0 bases at J, with 18 bases in the middle.

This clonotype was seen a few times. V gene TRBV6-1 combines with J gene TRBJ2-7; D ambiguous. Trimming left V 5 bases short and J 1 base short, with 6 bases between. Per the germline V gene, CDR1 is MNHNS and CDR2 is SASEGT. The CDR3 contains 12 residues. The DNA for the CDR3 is TGTGCCAGCAGTCGCGAATCCTACGAGCAGTACTTC. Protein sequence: CASSRESYEQYF.

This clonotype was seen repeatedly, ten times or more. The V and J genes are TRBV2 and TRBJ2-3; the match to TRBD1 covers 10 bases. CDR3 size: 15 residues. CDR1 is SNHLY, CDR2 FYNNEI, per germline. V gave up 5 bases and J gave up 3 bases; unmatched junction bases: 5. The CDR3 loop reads CASSMGQGRTDTQYF. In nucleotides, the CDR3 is TGTGCCAGCAGTATGGGACAGGGGAGGACAGATACGCAGTATTTT.